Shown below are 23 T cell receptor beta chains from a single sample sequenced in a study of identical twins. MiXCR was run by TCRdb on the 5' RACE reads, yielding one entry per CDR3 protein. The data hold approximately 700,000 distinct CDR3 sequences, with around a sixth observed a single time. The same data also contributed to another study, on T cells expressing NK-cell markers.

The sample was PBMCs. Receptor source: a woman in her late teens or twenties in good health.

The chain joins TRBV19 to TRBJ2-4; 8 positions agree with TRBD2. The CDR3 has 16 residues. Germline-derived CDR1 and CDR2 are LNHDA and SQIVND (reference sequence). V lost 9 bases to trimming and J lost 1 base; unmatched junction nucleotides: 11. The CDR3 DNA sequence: TGTGCCAGCCGAGACCAGGGCGGGAGGGCCAAAAACATTCAGTACTTC. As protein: CASRDQGGRAKNIQYF.

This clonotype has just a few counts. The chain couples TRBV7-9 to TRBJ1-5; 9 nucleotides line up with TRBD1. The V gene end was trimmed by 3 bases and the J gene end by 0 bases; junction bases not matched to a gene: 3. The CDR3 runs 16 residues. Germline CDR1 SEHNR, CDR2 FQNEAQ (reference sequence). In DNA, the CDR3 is TGTGCCAGCAGCTTGGACAGGGGAAGTAGCAATCAGCCCCAGCATTTT. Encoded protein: CASSLDRGSSNQPQHF.

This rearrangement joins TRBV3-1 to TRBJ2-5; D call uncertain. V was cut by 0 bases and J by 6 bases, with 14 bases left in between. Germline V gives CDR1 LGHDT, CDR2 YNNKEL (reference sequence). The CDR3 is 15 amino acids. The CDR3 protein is CASSQDPPVRKTQYF. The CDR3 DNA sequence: TGTGCCAGCAGCCAAGATCCCCCCGTCCGGAAGACCCAGTACTTC.

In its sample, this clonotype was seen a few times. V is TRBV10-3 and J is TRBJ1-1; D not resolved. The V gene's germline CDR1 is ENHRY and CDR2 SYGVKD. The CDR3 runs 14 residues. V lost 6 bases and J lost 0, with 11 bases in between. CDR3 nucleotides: TGTGCCATCAGAAGGACGGGTTTGAACACTGAAGCTTTCTTT. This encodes CAIRRTGLNTEAFF.

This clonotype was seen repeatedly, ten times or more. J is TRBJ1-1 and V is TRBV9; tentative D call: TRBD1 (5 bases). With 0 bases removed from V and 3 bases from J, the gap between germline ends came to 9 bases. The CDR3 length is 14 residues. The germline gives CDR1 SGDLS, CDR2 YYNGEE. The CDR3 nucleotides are TGTGCCAGCAGCGTAGATCCGGGGGACACTGAAGCTTTCTTT. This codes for CASSVDPGDTEAFF. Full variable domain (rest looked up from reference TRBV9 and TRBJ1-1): DSGVTQTPKHLITATGQRVTLRCSPRSGDLSVYWYQQSLDQGLQFLIQYYNGEERAKGNILERFSAQQFPDLHSELNLSSLELGDSALYFCASSVDPGDTEAFFGQGTRLTVV.

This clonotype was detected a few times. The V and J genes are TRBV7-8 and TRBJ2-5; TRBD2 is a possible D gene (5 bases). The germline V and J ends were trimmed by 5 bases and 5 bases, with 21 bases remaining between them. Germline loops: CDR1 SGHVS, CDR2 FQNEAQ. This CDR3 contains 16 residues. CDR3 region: CASSPAALLVRETQYF. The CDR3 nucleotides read TGTGCCAGCAGCCCAGCGGCACTACTAGTACGGGAGACCCAGTACTTC.

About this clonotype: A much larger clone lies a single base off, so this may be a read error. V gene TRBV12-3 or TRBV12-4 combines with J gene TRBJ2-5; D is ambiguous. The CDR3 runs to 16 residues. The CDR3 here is CTSSLGWLRLEETQYF. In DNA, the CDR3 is TGTACCAGCAGTTTAGGGTGGCTAAGACTTGAAGAGACCCAGTACTTC.

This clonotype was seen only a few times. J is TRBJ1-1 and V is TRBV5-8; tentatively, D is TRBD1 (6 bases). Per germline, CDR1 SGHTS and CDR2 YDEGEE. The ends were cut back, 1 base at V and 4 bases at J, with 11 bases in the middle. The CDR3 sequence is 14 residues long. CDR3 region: CASSLTGRFTEAFF. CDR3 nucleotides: TGTGCCAGCAGCTTGACAGGGCGGTTCACTGAAGCTTTCTTT.

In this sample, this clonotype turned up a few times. CDR3 DNA: TGTGCCAGCAGCTCCGGACAGGGACGCACAGATACGCAGTATTTT. Translating gives CASSSGQGRTDTQYF. The rearrangement uses TRBV7-9 and TRBJ2-3; 8 bases match TRBD1. CDR3 length: 15 amino acids. V shed 4 bases, J shed 1 base, and the junction held 4 bases outside the gene matches. CDR1 and CDR2 (germline): SEHNR, FQNEAQ (reference sequence).

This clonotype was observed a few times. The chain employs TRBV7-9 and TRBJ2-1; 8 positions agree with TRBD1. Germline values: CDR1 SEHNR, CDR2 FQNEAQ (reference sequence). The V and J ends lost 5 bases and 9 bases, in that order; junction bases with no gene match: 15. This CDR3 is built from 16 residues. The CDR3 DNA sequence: TGTGCCAGCAGCCCCCGACAGGGGCTGGACGGGAGTGAGCAGTTCTTC. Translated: CASSPRQGLDGSEQFF.

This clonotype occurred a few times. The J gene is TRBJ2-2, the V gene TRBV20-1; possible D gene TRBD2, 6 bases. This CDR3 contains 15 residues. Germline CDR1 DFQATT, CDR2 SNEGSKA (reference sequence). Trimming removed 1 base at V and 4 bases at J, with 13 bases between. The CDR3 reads CSARVGGGGTGELFF. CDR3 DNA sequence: TGCAGTGCTAGAGTTGGGGGAGGTGGCACCGGGGAGCTGTTTTTT.

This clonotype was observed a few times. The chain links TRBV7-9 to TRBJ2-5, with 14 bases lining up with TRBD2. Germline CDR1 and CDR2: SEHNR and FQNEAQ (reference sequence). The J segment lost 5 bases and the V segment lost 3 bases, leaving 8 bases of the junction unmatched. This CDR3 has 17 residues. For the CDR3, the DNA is TGTGCCAGCAGCTTCCTTCCGACTAGCGGGAGGGGTGAGACCCAGTACTTC. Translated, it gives CASSFLPTSGRGETQYF.

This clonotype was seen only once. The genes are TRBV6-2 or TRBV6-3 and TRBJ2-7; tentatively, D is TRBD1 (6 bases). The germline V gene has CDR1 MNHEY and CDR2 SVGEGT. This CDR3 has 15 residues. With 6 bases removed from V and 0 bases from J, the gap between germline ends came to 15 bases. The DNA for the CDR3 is TGTGCCAGCAGGCGCGGACAGCGCCTCTCCTACGAGCAGTACTTC. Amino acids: CASRRGQRLSYEQYF.

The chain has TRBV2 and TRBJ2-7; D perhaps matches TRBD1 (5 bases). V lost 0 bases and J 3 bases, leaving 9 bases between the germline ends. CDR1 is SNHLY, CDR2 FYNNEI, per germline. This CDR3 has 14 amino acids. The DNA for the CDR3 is TGTGCCAGCAGTGAAGCGACAGACAGCTACGAGCAGTACTTC. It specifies CASSEATDSYEQYF.

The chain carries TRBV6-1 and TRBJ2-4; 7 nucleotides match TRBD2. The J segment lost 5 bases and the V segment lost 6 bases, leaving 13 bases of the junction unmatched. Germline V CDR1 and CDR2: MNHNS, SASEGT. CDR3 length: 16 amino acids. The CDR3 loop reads CASRRDYRNEENIQYF. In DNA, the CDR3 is TGTGCCAGCAGGAGGGACTACCGAAACGAGGAAAACATTCAGTACTTC.

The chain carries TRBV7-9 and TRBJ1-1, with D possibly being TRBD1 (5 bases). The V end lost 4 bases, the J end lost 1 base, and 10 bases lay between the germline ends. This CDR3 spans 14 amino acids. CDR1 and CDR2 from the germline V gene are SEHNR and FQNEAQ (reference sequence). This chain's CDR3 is CASSSPDRNTEAFF. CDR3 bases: TGTGCCAGCAGCTCCCCCGACAGGAACACTGAAGCTTTCTTT.

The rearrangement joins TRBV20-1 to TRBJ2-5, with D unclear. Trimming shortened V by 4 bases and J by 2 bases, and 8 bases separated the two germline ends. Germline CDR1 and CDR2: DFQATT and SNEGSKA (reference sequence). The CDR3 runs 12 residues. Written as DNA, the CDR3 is TGCAGTGCTACCCGGGCACAAGAGACCCAGTACTTC. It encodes CSATRAQETQYF.

CDR3 DNA sequence: TGTGCCAGCAGTACGAAAATCGGTTCGTCATACAATGAGCAGTTCTTC. It is translated as CASSTKIGSSYNEQFF. V and J are TRBV6-1 and TRBJ2-1, with D uncertain. The length of the CDR3 is 16 residues. In germline, CDR1 is MNHNS, CDR2 SASEGT. The ends were cut back, 5 bases at V and 4 bases at J, with 18 bases in the middle.

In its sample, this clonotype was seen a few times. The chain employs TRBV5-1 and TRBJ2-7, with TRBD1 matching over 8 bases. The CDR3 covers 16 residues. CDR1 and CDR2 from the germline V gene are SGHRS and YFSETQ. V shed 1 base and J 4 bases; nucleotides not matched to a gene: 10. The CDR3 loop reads CASSLRGGQGSYEQYF. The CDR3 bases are TGCGCCAGCAGCTTGCGCGGAGGACAGGGATCATACGAGCAGTACTTC.

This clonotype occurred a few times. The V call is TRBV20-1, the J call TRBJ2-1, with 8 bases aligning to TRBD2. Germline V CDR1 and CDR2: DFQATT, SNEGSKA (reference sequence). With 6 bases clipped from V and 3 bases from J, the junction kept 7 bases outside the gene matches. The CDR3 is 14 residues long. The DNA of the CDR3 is TGCAGTGCGCAACGCGGGGGGTACTACAATGAGCAGTTCTTC. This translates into CSAQRGGYYNEQFF.

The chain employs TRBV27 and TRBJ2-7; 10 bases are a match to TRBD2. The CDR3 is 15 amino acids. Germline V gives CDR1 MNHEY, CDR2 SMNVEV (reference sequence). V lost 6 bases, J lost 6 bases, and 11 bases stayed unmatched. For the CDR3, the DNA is TGTGCCAGCAGCCCACCGGGACTAGCGTTCTTCGAGCAGTACTTC. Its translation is CASSPPGLAFFEQYF.

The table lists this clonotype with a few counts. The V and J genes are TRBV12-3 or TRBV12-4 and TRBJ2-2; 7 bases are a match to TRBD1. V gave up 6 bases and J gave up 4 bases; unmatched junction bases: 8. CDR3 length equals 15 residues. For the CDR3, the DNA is TGTGCCAGCAGCCGCGACAGGGACGGCACCGGGGAGCTGTTTTTT. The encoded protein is CASSRDRDGTGELFF.

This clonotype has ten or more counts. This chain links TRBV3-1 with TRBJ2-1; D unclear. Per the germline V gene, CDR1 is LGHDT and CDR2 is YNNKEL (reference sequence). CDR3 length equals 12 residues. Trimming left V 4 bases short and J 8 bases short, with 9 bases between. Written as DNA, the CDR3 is TGTGCCAGCAGCCGGGTAGTTCATGAGCAGTTCTTC. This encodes CASSRVVHEQFF.